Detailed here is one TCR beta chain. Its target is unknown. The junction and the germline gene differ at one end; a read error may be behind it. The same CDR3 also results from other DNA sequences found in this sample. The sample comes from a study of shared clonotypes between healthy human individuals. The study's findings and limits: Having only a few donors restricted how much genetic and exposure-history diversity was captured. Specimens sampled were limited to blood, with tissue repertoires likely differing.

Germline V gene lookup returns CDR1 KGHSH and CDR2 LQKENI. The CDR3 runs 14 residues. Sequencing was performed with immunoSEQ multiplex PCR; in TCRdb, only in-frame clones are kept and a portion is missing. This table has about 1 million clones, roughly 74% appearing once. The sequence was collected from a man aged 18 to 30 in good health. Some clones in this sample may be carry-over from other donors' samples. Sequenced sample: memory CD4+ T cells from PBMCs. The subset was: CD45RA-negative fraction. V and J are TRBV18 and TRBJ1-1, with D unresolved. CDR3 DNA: TGTGCCAGCTCCCCACTGGGAGTGAACACTGAAGCTTTCTTT. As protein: CASSPLGVNTEAFF. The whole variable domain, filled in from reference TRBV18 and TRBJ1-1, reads NAGVMQNPRHLVRRRGQEARLRCSPMKGHSHVYWYRQLPEEGLKFMVYLQKENIIDESGMPKERFSAEFPKEGPSILRIQQVVRGDSAAYFCASSPLGVNTEAFFGQGTRLTVV.